Shown below are 29 T cell receptor beta chains from a single sample sequenced in a study of technical replicates of blood from a few donors. Sequenced by immunoSEQ multiplex PCR; TCRdb stores in-frame clones only, minus some. This table holds about 70,000 clones, 95% to 97% found once. The sequenced material came from T cells isolated from PBMCs. The receptors derive from a human donor in good health.

The chain combines TRBV2 with TRBJ1-2; D may be TRBD1 (5 bases). The CDR3 consists of 11 residues. Germline V gene sequence: CDR1 SNHLY, CDR2 FYNNEI. Trimming took 8 bases from V and 6 from J, leaving 10 bases between them. The CDR3 DNA sequence: TGTGCCAGCCTTCGGGGGGATGGCTACACCTTC. It is translated as CASLRGDGYTF.

The V call is TRBV6-5, the J call TRBJ2-1, with a weak D call TRBD2 (6 bases). Trimming took off 0 bases at V and 7 bases at J, with 13 bases between the two ends. Germline CDR1 is MNHEY and CDR2 is SVGAGI. CDR3 length: 15 residues. For the CDR3, the DNA is TGTGCCAGCAGTTACTCGAGGACTATAATAAATGAGCAGTTCTTC. Protein product: CASSYSRTIINEQFF.

The rearrangement links TRBV28 to TRBJ2-5, with 15 bases identical to TRBD2. The CDR3 runs to 15 residues. Germline CDR1 is MDHEN and CDR2 is SYDVKM. The trim removed 5 bases at V and 5 bases at J, leaving 3 bases unmatched. The CDR3 nucleotides read TGTGCCAGCAGTCGCGGGACTAGCGGGAGGGAGACCCAGTACTTC. This encodes CASSRGTSGRETQYF.

As regards this clone: Compared with germline, one end of the junction differs, possibly owing to a read error. This sequence joins TRBV30 and TRBJ2-2, with 9 bases matching TRBD2. In germline, CDR1 is GTSNPN, CDR2 SVGIG (reference sequence). This CDR3 is 16 amino acids long. The CDR3 DNA reads TGTGCCAGGAGTATGCTAGCGGGGTCCTTTTCAGGGGAGCTGTTTTTT. It yields the protein CARSMLAGSFSGELFF.

The chain employs TRBV7-9 and TRBJ2-5; 7 bases fit TRBD2. The CDR3 is made up of 17 amino acids. In germline, CDR1 is SEHNR, CDR2 FQNEAQ (reference sequence). With V trimmed by 1 base and J by 2 bases, 10 bases remained unmatched. The DNA for the CDR3 is TGTGCCAGCAGCTTAGTGGGTGGGGCTAGCGGTCAAGAGACCCAGTACTTC. Its protein is CASSLVGGASGQETQYF.

The rearrangement links TRBV6-1 to TRBJ1-2; TRBD1 might be the D (6 bases). Germline V CDR1 and CDR2: MNHNS, SASEGT. V was pared by 3 bases and J by 7 bases, with 15 bases between. This CDR3 spans 14 amino acids. CDR3 protein: CASSEASRGSGYTF. CDR3 DNA: TGTGCCAGCAGTGAGGCTTCCAGGGGCTCTGGCTACACCTTC.

The chain carries TRBV19 and TRBJ2-1; 11 nucleotides match TRBD2. CDR3 size: 14 residues. V trimming: 7 bases; J trimming: 8 bases; junction bases outside the gene matches: 7. Germline assignment: CDR1 LNHDA and CDR2 SQIVND (reference sequence). In DNA form, the CDR3 reads TGTGCCAGTACTACTAGCGGGAGACAGGATGAGCAGTTCTTC. Its translation: CASTTSGRQDEQFF.

This sequence joins TRBV6-5 and TRBJ1-1; D not certain. Germline V gene sequence: CDR1 MNHEY, CDR2 SVGAGI. The CDR3 length is 14 residues. With 2 bases removed from V and 0 bases from J, the gap between germline ends came to 7 bases. DNA of the CDR3: TGTGCCAGCAGTTACGGAGTAATGAACACTGAAGCTTTCTTT. It specifies CASSYGVMNTEAFF.

V is TRBV5-1 and J is TRBJ1-1; D might be TRBD1 (5 bases). V was pared by 4 bases and J by 2 bases, with 12 bases between. The V gene's germline CDR1 is SGHRS and CDR2 YFSETQ. The CDR3 spans 14 residues. Here the CDR3 DNA reads TGCGCCAGCAGCCCCCCAGGGTTCAACACTGAAGCTTTCTTT. This gives the protein CASSPPGFNTEAFF.

The chain is built from TRBV5-1 and TRBJ2-3; possible D gene TRBD1, 5 bases. Germline CDR1 is SGHRS and CDR2 is YFSETQ. The CDR3 is 16 amino acids. Trimming removed 0 bases at V and 2 bases at J, with 13 bases between. CDR3 in DNA: TGCGCCAGCAGCTTGGAAATACAGGCGGACACAGATACGCAGTATTTT. This sequence encodes CASSLEIQADTDTQYF.

The gene calls are TRBV28 and TRBJ1-5; tentatively, D is TRBD1 (6 bases). The CDR3 has 15 residues. Trimming removed 2 bases from V and 7 bases from J, with 15 bases in between. Germline V gives CDR1 MDHEN, CDR2 SYDVKM. CDR3 DNA: TGTGCCAGCAGTTTAGGGCAGGGGAGAGGACAGCCCCAGCATTTT. This translates into CASSLGQGRGQPQHF.

The chain carries TRBV6-5 and TRBJ2-1; weak D call: TRBD1 (6 bases). V was clipped by 3 bases and J by 8 bases, with 17 bases between them. From germline, CDR1 is MNHEY and CDR2 SVGAGI. The CDR3 has 15 residues. CDR3 loop: CASSYWQGQSDEQFF. The CDR3 DNA reads TGTGCCAGCAGTTATTGGCAGGGGCAATCCGATGAGCAGTTCTTC.

This rearrangement joins TRBV9 to TRBJ1-3; a weak D match, TRBD1 (5 bases). The CDR3 sequence is 15 residues long. The germline gives CDR1 SGDLS, CDR2 YYNGEE. Trimming left V 4 bases short and J 6 bases short, with 17 bases between. This CDR3 reads CASSPYAGGENTIYF. CDR3 bases: TGTGCCAGCAGCCCCTATGCGGGGGGGGAAAACACCATATATTTT.

This chain links TRBV6-4 with TRBJ2-3, with 12 bases that match TRBD2. The V gene end was trimmed by 6 bases and the J gene end by 4 bases; junction bases not matched to a gene: 5. Germline V CDR1 and CDR2: MRHNA, SNTAGT. CDR3 length: 15 residues. The CDR3 spells CASSRLAGAPDTQYF. The DNA of the CDR3 is TGTGCCAGCAGCAGACTAGCGGGAGCCCCAGATACGCAGTATTTT.

This chain connects TRBV6-6 to TRBJ1-2; weak D call: TRBD1 (5 bases). Germline loops: CDR1 MNHNY, CDR2 SVGAGI (reference sequence). Trimming left V 5 bases short and J 4 bases short, with 17 bases between. The length of the CDR3 is 15 residues. The DNA for the CDR3 is TGTGCCAGCAGTAGTGCAGGGTGGGAAAGCTATGGCTACACCTTC. It translates to CASSSAGWESYGYTF.

The V and J genes are TRBV28 and TRBJ1-2; 7 bases are a match to TRBD1. The germline CDR1 and CDR2 sequences are MDHEN and SYDVKM. The junction had 2 bases not matched to a gene; V was cut back by 2 bases and J by 2 bases. There are 14 residues in the CDR3. CDR3 protein: CASSLTGENYGYTF. For the CDR3, the DNA is TGTGCCAGCAGTTTAACAGGGGAAAACTATGGCTACACCTTC.

V gene TRBV5-1 combines with J gene TRBJ2-6; 7 bases are shared with TRBD1. V was pared by 5 bases and J by 0 bases, with 5 bases of the junction left unmatched. In germline, CDR1 is SGHRS, CDR2 YFSETQ. This CDR3 is built from 16 residues. The CDR3 loop is CASRRDSSSGANVLTF. The CDR3, as DNA: TGCGCCAGCAGGAGGGACAGCAGCTCTGGGGCCAACGTCCTGACTTTC.

The rearrangement uses TRBV10-3 and TRBJ1-5; TRBD1 aligns across 8 bases. The CDR3 sequence is 15 residues long. Germline V lookup: CDR1 ENHRY, CDR2 SYGVKD. Trimming removed 4 bases from V and 6 bases from J; junction bases left unmatched: 8. CDR3 sequence (DNA): TGTGCCATCAGTGGACAGGGGAAGTGGGCTCAGCCCCAGCATTTT. Protein product: CAISGQGKWAQPQHF.

This clone was recorded only once. This chain joins TRBV5-4 and TRBJ2-1; D possibly corresponds to TRBD2 (6 bases). This CDR3 is 15 amino acids long. The V gene's germline CDR1 is SGHNT and CDR2 YYREEE (reference sequence). V was clipped by 3 bases and J by 0 bases, with 10 bases between them. The CDR3 is CASSSGSYSYNEQFF. The CDR3 region has the DNA TGTGCCAGCAGCTCCGGGAGTTACTCCTACAATGAGCAGTTCTTC.

The sample holds a few counts of this clone. The chain joins TRBV7-9 to TRBJ1-1; D unclear. Germline CDR1 reads SEHNR; CDR2 reads FQNEAQ (reference sequence). This CDR3 region has 13 residues. Trimming stripped 1 base from V and 13 bases from J, with 16 bases between. CDR3 amino acids: CASSLDLWEKNFF. The CDR3 nucleotides read TGTGCCAGCAGCTTAGATCTTTGGGAGAAGAATTTCTTT.

The chain uses TRBV29-1 and TRBJ2-7; 12 bases are a match to TRBD2. The CDR3 is made up of 13 amino acids. CDR1 is SQVTM, CDR2 ANQGSEA, per germline. V trimming: 6 bases; J trimming: 2 bases; junction bases outside the gene matches: 2. The CDR3: CSVLAGGTYEQYF. CDR3 in DNA: TGCAGCGTCCTAGCGGGGGGGACCTACGAGCAGTACTTC.

The sample holds one count of this clone. J is TRBJ1-2 and V is TRBV28; D remains unclear. This CDR3 is 12 amino acids long. With 3 bases removed from V and 2 bases from J, the gap between germline ends came to 4 bases. Per germline, CDR1 MDHEN and CDR2 SYDVKM. Here the CDR3 DNA reads TGTGCCAGCAGTTTCCCGAACTATGGCTACACCTTC. Translated: CASSFPNYGYTF.

The chain uses TRBV7-9 and TRBJ1-5, with 9 bases fitting TRBD1. The J segment lost 4 bases and the V segment lost 5 bases, leaving 6 bases of the junction unmatched. CDR1 is SEHNR and CDR2 is FQNEAQ in the germline V gene (reference sequence). This CDR3 comprises 15 residues. The CDR3 here is CASSPGQGKNQPQHF. The DNA for the CDR3 is TGTGCCAGCAGCCCAGGACAGGGGAAAAATCAGCCCCAGCATTTT. The entire variable domain, with the rest obtained from reference TRBV7-9 and TRBJ1-5, is as follows: DTGVSQNPRHKITKRGQNVTFRCDPISEHNRLYWYRQTLGQGPEFLTYFQNEAQLEKSRLLSDRFSAERPKGSFSTLEIQRTEQGDSAMYLCASSPGQGKNQPQHFGDGTRLSIL.

This chain connects TRBV11-2 to TRBJ2-7; the D gene is possibly TRBD1 (6 bases). The germline CDR1 and CDR2 sequences are SGHAT and FQNNGV. Trimming removed 5 bases from V and 4 bases from J, with 15 bases in between. The CDR3 runs 14 residues. CDR3 coding DNA: TGTGCCAGCAGCCCCCCCCAGGGGATGTACGAGCAGTACTTC. Translating gives CASSPPQGMYEQYF.

The genes are TRBV6-6 and TRBJ2-3, with TRBD2 as a possible D gene (6 bases). CDR1 is MNHNY, CDR2 SVGAGI, per germline (reference sequence). V gave up 10 bases and J gave up 2 bases, with 16 bases separating them. This CDR3 region has 14 residues. The DNA for the CDR3 is TGTGCCACCACTAGACTAGAATACACAGATACGCAGTATTTT. Translated: CATTRLEYTDTQYF.

The chain has TRBV4-1 and TRBJ2-7, with D possibly being TRBD1 (6 bases). The CDR3 length is 15 residues. Between the trimmed V and J ends, which lost 4 bases and 7 bases, there was a span of 20 bases. Looked up from germline, CDR1 is MGHRA and CDR2 is YSYEKL. The CDR3 region has the DNA TGCGCCAGCAGCCGGCACAGGGCAGAGGCAGAGGAGCAGTACTTC. The encoded protein is CASSRHRAEAEEQYF.

The CDR3 here is CASSTDRDTEAFF. The CDR3 nucleotides are TGTGCCAGTTCGACGGACAGGGACACTGAAGCTTTCTTT. The V call is TRBV19, the J call TRBJ1-1, with 8 nucleotides matching TRBD1. V gave up 8 bases and J gave up 3 bases; unmatched junction bases: 5. The CDR3 runs 13 residues. The germline CDR1 and CDR2 sequences are LNHDA and SQIVND (reference sequence). Together with reference TRBV19 and TRBJ1-1, the CDR3 gives the full variable domain: DGGITQSPKYLFRKEGQNVTLSCEQNLNHDAMYWYRQDPGQGLRLIYYSQIVNDFQKGDIAEGYSVSREKKESFPLTVTSAQKNPTAFYLCASSTDRDTEAFFGQGTRLTVV.

This chain joins TRBV28 and TRBJ1-1, with D possibly matching TRBD1 (5 bases). CDR1 is MDHEN, CDR2 SYDVKM, per germline. The CDR3 totals 15 residues. V shed 0 bases and J shed 1 base, with 9 bases lying between them. As DNA, the CDR3 is TGTGCCAGCAGTTTATGGGGAAGGGGGAACACTGAAGCTTTCTTT. It translates to CASSLWGRGNTEAFF.

The chain is built from TRBV7-9 and TRBJ2-7, with D perhaps matching TRBD2 (6 bases). The germline V gene encodes CDR1 SEHNR and CDR2 FQNEAQ (reference sequence). V lost 1 base and J lost 2, with 18 bases in between. The length of the CDR3 is 17 residues. The CDR3 reads CASSLVGVGGPAYEQYF. As DNA, the CDR3 is TGTGCCAGCAGCTTAGTCGGAGTCGGGGGTCCTGCCTACGAGCAGTACTTC.